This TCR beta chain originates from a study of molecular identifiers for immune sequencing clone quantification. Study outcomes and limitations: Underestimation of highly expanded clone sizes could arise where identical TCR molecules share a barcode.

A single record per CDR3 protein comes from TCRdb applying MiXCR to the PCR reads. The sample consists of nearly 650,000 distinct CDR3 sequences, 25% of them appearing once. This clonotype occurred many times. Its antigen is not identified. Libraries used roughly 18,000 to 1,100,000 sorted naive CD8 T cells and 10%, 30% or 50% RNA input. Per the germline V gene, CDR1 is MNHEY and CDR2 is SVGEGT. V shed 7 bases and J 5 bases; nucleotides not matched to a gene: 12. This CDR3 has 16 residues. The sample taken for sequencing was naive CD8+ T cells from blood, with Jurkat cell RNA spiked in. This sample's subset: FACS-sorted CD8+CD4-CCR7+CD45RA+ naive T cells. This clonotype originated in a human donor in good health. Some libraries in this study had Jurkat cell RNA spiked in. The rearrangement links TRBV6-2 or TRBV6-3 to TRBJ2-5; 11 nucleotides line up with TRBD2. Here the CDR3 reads CASTTHSGRAEETQYF. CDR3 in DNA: TGTGCCAGCACCACTCATAGCGGGAGGGCCGAGGAGACCCAGTACTTC.